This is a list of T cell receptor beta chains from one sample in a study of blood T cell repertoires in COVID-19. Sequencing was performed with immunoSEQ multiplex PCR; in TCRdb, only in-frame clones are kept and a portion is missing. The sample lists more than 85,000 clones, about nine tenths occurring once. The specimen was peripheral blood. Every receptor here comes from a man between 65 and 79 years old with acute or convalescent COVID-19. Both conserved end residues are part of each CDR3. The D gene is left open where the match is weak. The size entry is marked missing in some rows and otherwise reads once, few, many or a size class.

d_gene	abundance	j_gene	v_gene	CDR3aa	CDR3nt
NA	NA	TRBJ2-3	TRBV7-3	CASSPRDFTDTQYF	TGTGCCAGCAGCCCACGGGACTTCACAGATACGCAGTATTTT
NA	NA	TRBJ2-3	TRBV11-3	CASSLPQESDTQYF	TGTGCCAGCAGCTTGCCCCAAGAGTCCGATACGCAGTATTTT
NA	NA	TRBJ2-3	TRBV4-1	CASSQIQIAGTDTQYF	TGCGCCAGCAGCCAAATACAGATAGCGGGCACAGATACGCAGTATTTT
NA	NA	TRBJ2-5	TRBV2	CASSGPTGVMETQYF	TGTGCCAGCAGTGGACCGACGGGAGTTATGGAGACCCAGTACTTC
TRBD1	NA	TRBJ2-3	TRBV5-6	CASSFYGQGRSDTQYF	TGTGCCAGCAGTTTCTATGGACAGGGAAGGTCAGATACGCAGTATTTT
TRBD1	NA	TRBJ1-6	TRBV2	CASCRSSAGQNSPLHF	TGTGCCAGCTGTAGGTCGTCCGCGGGACAGAACTCACCCCTCCACTTT
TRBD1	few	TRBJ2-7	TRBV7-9	CASSDDRGGSYEQYF	TGTGCCAGCAGCGATGACAGGGGCGGCTCCTACGAGCAGTACTTC
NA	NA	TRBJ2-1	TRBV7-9	CASSLASVSYNEQFF	TGTGCCAGCAGCTTAGCGTCCGTCTCCTACAATGAGCAGTTCTTC
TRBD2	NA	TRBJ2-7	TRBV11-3	CASSLAGLAEQYF	TGTGCCAGCAGCTTAGCCGGACTAGCGGAGCAGTACTTC
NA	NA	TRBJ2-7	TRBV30	CAWNSGQANEQYF	TGTGCCTGGAATTCGGGACAAGCTAACGAGCAGTACTTC
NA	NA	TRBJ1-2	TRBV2	CASTKTGTNYGYTF	TGTGCCAGCACAAAGACAGGTACTAACTATGGCTACACCTTC
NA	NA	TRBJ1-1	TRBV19	CASRKTMNTEAFF	TGTGCCAGTAGGAAGACTATGAACACTGAAGCTTTCTTT
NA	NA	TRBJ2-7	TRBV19	CASSIDRGNSPYEQYF	TGTGCCAGTAGTATAGATCGAGGGAACAGCCCCTACGAGCAGTACTTC
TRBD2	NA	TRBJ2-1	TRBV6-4	CASSPTSGRGEQFF	TGTGCCAGCAGTCCTACTAGCGGGAGAGGCGAGCAGTTCTTC
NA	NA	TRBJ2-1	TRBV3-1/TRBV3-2	CASSQDWGVTYNEQFF	TGTGCCAGCAGCCAAGATTGGGGGGTGACCTACAATGAGCAGTTCTTC
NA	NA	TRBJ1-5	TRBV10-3	CANGAGNQPQHF	TGTGCCAATGGGGCAGGCAATCAGCCCCAGCATTTT
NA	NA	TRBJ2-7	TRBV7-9	CASSLTGFSYEQYF	TGTGCCAGCAGCCTCACAGGGTTCTCCTACGAGCAGTACTTC
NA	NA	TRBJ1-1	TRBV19	CASGGGNEAFF	TGTGCCAGTGGTGGGGGGAATGAAGCTTTCTTT
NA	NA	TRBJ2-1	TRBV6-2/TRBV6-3	CASSYPSYNEQFF	TGTGCCAGCAGTTACCCTTCCTACAATGAGCAGTTCTTC
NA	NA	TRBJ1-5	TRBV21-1	CASSQEGGDRPINQPQHF	TGTGCCAGCAGCCAAGAAGGAGGAGACAGGCCGATCAATCAGCCCCAGCATTTT
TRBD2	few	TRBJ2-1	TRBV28	CASRVGLARNNEQFF	TGTGCCAGCAGGGTGGGACTAGCGAGAAACAATGAGCAGTTCTTC
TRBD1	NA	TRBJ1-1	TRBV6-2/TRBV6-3	CASSTQGVWAEAFF	TGTGCCAGCAGTACGCAGGGGGTATGGGCTGAAGCTTTCTTT
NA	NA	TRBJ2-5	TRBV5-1	CASSSSRGAGETQYF	TGCGCCAGCAGCTCATCACGGGGGGCCGGTGAGACCCAGTACTTC
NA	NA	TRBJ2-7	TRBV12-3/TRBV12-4	CASSLGRKQYF	TGTGCCAGCAGTTTGGGGCGAAAGCAGTACTTC
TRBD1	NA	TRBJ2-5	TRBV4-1	CASSRTGQDKETQYF	TGCGCCAGCAGCCGAACGGGACAGGATAAAGAGACCCAGTACTTC
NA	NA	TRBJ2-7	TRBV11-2	CASSLDPGLASEQYF	TGTGCCAGCAGCTTAGATCCGGGACTGGCGTCTGAGCAGTACTTC
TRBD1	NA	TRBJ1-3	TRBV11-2	CASRHSGTVSSGNTIYF	TGTGCCAGCAGACACTCTGGGACAGTTAGCTCTGGAAACACCATATATTTT
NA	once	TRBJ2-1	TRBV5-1	CASSLALVVGEQFF	TGCGCCAGCAGCTTGGCGCTAGTAGTGGGTGAGCAGTTCTTC
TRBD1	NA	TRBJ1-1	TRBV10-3	CAISEGTGGNTEAFF	TGTGCCATCAGTGAGGGGACAGGAGGAAACACTGAAGCTTTCTTT
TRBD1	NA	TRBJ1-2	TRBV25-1	CASSDPNRGLGYTF	TGTGCCAGCAGTGACCCCAACAGGGGGCTCGGCTACACCTTC
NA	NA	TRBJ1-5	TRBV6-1	CASSESGSGRQPQHF	TGTGCCAGCAGTGAATCAGGTAGTGGTCGCCAGCCCCAGCATTTT
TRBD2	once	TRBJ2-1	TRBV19	CASSILVGRGGEQFF	TGTGCCAGTAGTATACTCGTCGGGAGGGGCGGTGAGCAGTTCTTC
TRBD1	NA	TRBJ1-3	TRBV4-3	CASSQDSHRGGNTIYF	TGCGCCAGCAGCCAAGATTCCCACAGGGGGGGAAACACCATATATTTT
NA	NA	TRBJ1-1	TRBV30	CAWSGDTEAFF	TGTGCCTGGAGCGGAGACACTGAAGCTTTCTTT
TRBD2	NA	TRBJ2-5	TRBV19	CASSSLGTSGSRATQYF	TGTGCCAGTAGTAGTTTGGGGACTAGCGGGAGTCGAGCGACCCAGTACTTC
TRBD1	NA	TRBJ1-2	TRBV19	CASSDTPGQGSYTF	TGTGCCAGTAGTGATACCCCGGGACAGGGCAGCTACACCTTC
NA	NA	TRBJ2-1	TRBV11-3	CASTQEPYNEQFF	TGTGCCAGCACCCAGGAACCCTACAATGAGCAGTTCTTC
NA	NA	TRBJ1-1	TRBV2	CASSDDLSGAFF	TGTGCCAGCAGTGACGACCTAAGCGGAGCTTTCTTT
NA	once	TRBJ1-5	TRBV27	CASSFPPRDSNQPQHF	TGTGCCAGCAGTTTTCCACCGCGAGATAGCAATCAGCCCCAGCATTTT
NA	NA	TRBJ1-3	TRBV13	CASSLVGGIPGNTIYF	TGTGCCAGCAGCTTAGTGGGGGGGATTCCTGGAAACACCATATATTTT
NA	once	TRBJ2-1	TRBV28	CASSFGSDFSYNEQFF	TGTGCCAGCAGTTTCGGGTCCGATTTCTCCTACAATGAGCAGTTCTTC
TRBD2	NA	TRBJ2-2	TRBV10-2	CASSETSVTGELFF	TGCGCCAGCAGTGAGACTAGCGTCACCGGGGAGCTGTTTTTT